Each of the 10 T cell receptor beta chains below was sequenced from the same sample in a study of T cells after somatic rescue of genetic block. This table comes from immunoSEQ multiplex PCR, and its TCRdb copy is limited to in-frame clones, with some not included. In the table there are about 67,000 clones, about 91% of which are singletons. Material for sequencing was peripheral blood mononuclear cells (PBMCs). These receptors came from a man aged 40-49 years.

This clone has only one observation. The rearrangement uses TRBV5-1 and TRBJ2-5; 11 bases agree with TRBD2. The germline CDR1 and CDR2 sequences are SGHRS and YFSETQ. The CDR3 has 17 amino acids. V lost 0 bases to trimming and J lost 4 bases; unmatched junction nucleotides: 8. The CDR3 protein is CASSLVSGGAIRETQYF. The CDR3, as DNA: TGCGCCAGCAGCTTGGTTAGCGGGGGGGCGATACGAGAGACCCAGTACTTC.

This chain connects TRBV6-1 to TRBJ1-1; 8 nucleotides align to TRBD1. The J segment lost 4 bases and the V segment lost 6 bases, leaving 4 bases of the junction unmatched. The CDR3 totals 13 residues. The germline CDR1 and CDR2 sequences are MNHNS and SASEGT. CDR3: CASSPGTGTEAFF. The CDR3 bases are TGTGCCAGCAGCCCCGGGACAGGCACTGAAGCTTTCTTT.

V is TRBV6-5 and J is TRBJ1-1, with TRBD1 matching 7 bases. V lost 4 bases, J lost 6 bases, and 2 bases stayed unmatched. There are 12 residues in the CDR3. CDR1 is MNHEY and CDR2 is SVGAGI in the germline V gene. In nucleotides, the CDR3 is TGTGCCAGCAGTTCGGACAGGCCTGAAGCTTTCTTT. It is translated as CASSSDRPEAFF.

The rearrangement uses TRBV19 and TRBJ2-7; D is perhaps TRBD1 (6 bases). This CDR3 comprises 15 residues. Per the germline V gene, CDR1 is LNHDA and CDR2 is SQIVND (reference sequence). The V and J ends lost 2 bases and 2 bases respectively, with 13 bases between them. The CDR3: CASSITTQGTYEQYF. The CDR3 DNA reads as TGTGCCAGTAGTATAACCACACAGGGAACCTACGAGCAGTACTTC.

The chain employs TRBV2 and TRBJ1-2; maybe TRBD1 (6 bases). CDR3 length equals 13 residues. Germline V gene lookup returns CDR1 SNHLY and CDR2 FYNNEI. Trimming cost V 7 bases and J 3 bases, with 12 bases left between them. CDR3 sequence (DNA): TGTGCCAGCATTCGGACAGCCTACTATGGCTACACCTTC. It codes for CASIRTAYYGYTF.

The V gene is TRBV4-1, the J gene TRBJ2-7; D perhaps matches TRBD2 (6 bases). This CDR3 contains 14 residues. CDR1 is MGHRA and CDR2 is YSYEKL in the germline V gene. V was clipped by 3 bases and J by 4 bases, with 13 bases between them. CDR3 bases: TGCGCCAGCAGCCAGGCTAGCGCGAAATACGAGCAGTACTTC. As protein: CASSQASAKYEQYF.

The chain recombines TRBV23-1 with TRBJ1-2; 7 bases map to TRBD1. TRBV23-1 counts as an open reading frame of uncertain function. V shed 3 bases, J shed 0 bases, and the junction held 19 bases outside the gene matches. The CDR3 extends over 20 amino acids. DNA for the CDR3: TGCGCCAGCAGTCATCGTTCGGTGCGACAGGGCCCCGAAGCTAACTATGGCTACACCTTC. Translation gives CASSHRSVRQGPEANYGYTF.

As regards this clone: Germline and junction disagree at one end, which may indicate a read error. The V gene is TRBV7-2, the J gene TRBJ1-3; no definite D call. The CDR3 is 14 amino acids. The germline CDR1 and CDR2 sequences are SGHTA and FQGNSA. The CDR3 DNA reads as TGCGCCAGCAGCCTTGGGTCAGGTGGGAACACCATATATTTT. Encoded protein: CASSLGSGGNTIYF.

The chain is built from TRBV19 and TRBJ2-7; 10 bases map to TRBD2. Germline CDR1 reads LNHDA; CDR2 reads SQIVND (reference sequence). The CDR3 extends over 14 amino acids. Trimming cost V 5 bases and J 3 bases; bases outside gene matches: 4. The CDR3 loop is CASSPSGSFYEQYF. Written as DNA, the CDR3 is TGTGCCAGTAGTCCTAGCGGGAGCTTCTACGAGCAGTACTTC.

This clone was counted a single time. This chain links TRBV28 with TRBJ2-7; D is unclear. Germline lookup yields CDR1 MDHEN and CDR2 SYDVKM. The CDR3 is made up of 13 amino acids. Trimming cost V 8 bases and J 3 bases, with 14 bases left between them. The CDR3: CASRRGTDYEQYF. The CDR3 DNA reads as TGTGCCAGCCGAAGAGGCACCGACTACGAGCAGTACTTC.